Many counts were recorded for the clone carrying this T cell receptor beta chain. The antigen remains unidentified. Unique molecular identifiers were incorporated when the TCRbeta library was constructed. Each CDR3 protein gets one entry after TCRdb re-called the PCR reads with MiXCR. The data show some 830,000 distinct CDR3 sequences, 15% to 20% seen once. The V and J ends lost 0 bases and 8 bases, in that order; junction bases with no gene match: 14. Per the germline V gene, CDR1 is SGDLS and CDR2 is YYNGEE. The CDR3 loop spans 17 amino acids. This entry belongs to a study of T-cell reconstitution after alpha-beta-depleted transplantation in children. Study outcomes and limitations: Several hundred expanded graft clones reportedly supplied alpha-beta T cells about two months after transplant. At the one-year point after transplant, T-cell counts and TCRbeta diversity were found to come mostly from T cells that had been newly produced.

V usage is TRBV9 and J usage is TRBJ2-1, with 7 positions matching TRBD2. The origin of this receptor is a male patient younger than 18 who had a stem cell transplant for acute lymphoblastic leukemia, so the T cells may come from the graft donor. The input for sequencing was PBMCs, mostly from graft donor cells, taken 360 days after TCRalphabeta/CD19-depleted stem cell transplant. CDR3 sequence: CASSVGAWGGSTDEQFF. The CDR3 region has the DNA TGTGCCAGCAGCGTAGGGGCTTGGGGCGGGAGTACCGATGAGCAGTTCTTC.